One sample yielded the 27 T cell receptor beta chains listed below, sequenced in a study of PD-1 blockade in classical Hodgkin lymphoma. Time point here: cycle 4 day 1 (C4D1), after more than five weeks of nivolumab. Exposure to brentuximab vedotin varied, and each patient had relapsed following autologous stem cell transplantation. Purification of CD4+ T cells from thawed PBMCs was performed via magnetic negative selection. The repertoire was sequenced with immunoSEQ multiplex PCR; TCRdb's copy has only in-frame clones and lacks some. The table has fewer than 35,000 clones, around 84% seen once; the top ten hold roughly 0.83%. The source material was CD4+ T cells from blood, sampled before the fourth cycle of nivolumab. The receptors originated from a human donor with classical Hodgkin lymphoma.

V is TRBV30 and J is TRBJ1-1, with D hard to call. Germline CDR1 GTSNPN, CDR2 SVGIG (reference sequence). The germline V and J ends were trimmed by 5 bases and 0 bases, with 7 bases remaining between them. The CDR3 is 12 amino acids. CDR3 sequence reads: CAWFAVNTEAFF. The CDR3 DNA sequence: TGTGCCTGGTTTGCGGTGAACACTGAAGCTTTCTTT.

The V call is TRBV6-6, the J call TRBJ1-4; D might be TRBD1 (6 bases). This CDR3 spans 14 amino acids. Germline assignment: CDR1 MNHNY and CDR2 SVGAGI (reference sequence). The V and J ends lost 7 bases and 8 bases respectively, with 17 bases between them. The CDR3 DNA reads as TGTGCCAGCACCCTAGAGGGGGTTTGGGAAAAACTGTTTTTT. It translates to CASTLEGVWEKLFF.

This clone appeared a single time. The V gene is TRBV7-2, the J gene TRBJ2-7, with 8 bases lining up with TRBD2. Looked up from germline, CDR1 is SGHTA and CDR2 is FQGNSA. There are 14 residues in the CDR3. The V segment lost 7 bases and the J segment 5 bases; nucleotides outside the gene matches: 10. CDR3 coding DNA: TGTGCCAGCACTTTTAACGGGGGGGCCCACGAGCAGTACTTC. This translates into CASTFNGGAHEQYF. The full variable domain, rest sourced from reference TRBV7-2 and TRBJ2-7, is GAGVSQSPSNKVTEKGKDVELRCDPISGHTALYWYRQSLGQGLEFLIYFQGNSAPDKSGLPSDRFSAERTGGSVSTLTIQRTQQEDSAVYLCASTFNGGAHEQYFGPGTRLTVT.

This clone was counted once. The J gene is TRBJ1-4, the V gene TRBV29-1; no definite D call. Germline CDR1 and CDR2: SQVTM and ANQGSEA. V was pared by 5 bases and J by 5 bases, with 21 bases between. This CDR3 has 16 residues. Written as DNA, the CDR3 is TGCAGCGTTTTGGGGTTACTGGGAACGGAAAATGAAAAACTGTTTTTT. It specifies CSVLGLLGTENEKLFF.

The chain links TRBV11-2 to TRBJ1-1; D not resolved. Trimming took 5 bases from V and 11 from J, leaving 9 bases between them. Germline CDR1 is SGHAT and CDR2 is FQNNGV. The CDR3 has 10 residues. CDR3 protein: CASSLGEAFF. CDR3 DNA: TGTGCCAGCAGCCTTGGAGAGGCTTTCTTT. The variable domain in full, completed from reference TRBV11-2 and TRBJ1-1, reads EAGVAQSPRYKIIEKRQSVAFWCNPISGHATLYWYQQILGQGPKLLIQFQNNGVVDDSQLPKDRFSAERLKGVDSTLKIQPAKLEDSAVYLCASSLGEAFFGQGTRLTVV.

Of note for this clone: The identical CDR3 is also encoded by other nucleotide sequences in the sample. CDR3: CASSISVNTEAFF. As DNA, the CDR3 is TGTGCCAGTAGTATATCAGTTAACACTGAAGCTTTCTTT. This rearrangement joins TRBV19 to TRBJ1-1; D remains unclear. V lost 2 bases and J lost 2, with 6 bases in between. CDR3 length: 13 amino acids. Looked up from germline, CDR1 is LNHDA and CDR2 is SQIVND (reference sequence).

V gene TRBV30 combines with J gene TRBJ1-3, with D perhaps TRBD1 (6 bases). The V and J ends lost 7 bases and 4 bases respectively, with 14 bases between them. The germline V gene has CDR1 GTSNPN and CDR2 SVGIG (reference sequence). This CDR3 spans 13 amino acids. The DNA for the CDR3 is TGTGCCTTCAACAGGGTCCTCGGAAACACCATATATTTT. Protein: CAFNRVLGNTIYF.

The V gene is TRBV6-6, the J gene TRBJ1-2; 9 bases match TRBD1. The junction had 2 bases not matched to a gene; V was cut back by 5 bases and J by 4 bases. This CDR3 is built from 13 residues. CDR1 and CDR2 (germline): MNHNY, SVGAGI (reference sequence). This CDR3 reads CASSQTGGYGYTF. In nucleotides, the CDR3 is TGTGCCAGCAGTCAGACAGGGGGCTATGGCTACACCTTC.

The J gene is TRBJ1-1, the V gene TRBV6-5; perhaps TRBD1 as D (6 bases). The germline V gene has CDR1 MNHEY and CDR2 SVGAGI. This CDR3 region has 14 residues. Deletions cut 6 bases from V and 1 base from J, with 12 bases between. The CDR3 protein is CASSFDRRNTEAFF. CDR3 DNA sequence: TGTGCCAGCAGCTTCGACAGGCGGAACACTGAAGCTTTCTTT.

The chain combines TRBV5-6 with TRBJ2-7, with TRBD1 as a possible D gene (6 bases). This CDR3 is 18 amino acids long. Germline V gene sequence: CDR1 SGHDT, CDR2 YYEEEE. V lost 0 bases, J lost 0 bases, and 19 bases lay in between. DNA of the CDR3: TGTGCCAGCAGCTTGGATATAGGTTGGCAGGGGAGCTCCTACGAGCAGTACTTC. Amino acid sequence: CASSLDIGWQGSSYEQYF.

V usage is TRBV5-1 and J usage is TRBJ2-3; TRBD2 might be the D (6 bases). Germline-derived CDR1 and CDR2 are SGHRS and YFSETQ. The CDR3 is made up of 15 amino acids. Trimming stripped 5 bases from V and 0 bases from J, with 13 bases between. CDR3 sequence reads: CASRTGGTSTDTQYF. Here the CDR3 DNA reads TGCGCCAGCAGAACCGGGGGTACTAGCACAGATACGCAGTATTTT.

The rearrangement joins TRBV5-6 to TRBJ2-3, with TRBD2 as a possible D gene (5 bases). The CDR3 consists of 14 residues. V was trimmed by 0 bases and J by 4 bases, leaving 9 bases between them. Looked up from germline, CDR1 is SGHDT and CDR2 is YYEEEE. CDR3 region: CASSLVPAADTQYF. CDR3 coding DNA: TGTGCCAGCAGCTTGGTGCCAGCGGCAGATACGCAGTATTTT.

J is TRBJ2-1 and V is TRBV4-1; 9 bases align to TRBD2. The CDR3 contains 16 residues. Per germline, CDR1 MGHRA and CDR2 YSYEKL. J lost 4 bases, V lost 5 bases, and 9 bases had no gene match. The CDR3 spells CASSYSGTSLYNEQFF. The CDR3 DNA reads TGCGCCAGCAGCTACTCCGGGACTAGCCTTTACAATGAGCAGTTCTTC.

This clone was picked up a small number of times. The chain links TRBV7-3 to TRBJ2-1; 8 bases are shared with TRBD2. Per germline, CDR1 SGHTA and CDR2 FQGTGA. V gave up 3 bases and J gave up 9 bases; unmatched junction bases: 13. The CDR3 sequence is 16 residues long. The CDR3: CASSLGLVAGEGEQFF. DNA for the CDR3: TGTGCCAGCAGCTTGGGACTAGTGGCCGGTGAGGGTGAGCAGTTCTTC.

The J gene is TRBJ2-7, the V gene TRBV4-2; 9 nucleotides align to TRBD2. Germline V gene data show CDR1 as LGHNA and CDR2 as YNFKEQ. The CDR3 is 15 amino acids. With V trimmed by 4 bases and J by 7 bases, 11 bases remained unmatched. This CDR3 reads CASSRWGGGAREQYF. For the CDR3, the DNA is TGTGCCAGCAGCCGATGGGGCGGGGGGGCCCGAGAGCAGTACTTC.

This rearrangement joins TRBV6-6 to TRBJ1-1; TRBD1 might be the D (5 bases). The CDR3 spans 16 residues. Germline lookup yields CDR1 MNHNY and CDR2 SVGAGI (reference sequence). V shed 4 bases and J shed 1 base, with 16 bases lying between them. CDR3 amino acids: CASSSPFGGENTEAFF. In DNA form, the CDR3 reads TGTGCCAGCAGTTCACCTTTCGGAGGGGAGAACACTGAAGCTTTCTTT.

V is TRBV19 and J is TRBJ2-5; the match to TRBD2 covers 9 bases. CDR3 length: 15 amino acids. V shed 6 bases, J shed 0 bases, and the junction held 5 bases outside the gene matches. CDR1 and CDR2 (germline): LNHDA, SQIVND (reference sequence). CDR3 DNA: TGTGCCAGTAGGACTAGCGGAGCGTACCAAGAGACCCAGTACTTC. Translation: CASRTSGAYQETQYF.

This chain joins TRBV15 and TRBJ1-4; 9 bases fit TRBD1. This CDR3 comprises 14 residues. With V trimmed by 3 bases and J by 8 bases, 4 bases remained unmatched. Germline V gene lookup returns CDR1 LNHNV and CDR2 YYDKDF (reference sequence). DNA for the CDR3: TGTGCCACCAGCAGGGGGACAGGGCGCGAAAAACTGTTTTTT. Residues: CATSRGTGREKLFF.

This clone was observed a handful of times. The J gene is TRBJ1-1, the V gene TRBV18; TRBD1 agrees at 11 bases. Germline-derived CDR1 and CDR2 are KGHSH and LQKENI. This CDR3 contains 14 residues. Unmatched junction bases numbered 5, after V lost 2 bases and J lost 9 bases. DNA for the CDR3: TGTGCCAGCTCACCATTGGGACAGGGGGTGCAAGCTTTCTTT. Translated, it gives CASSPLGQGVQAFF.

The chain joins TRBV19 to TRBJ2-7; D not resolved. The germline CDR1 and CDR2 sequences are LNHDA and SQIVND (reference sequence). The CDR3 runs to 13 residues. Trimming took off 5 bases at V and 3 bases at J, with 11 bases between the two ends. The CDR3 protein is CASSRGELYEQYF. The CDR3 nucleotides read TGTGCCAGTAGTCGCGGAGAGCTCTACGAGCAGTACTTC.

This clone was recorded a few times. CDR3 sequence: CATSNDSWGMSSGNTIYF. The CDR3 nucleotides are TGTGCCACCAGTAACGACAGTTGGGGGATGAGCTCTGGAAACACCATATATTTT. The chain combines TRBV15 with TRBJ1-3; perhaps TRBD1 as D (5 bases). Per germline, CDR1 LNHNV and CDR2 YYDKDF (reference sequence). The CDR3 is made up of 18 amino acids. V shed 6 bases and J shed 0 bases, with 21 bases lying between them.

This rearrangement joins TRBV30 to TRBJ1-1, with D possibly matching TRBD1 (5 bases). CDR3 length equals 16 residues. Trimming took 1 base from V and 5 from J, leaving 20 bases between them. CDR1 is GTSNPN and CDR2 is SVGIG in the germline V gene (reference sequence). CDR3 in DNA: TGTGCCTGGAGTGCCCGTACCCAGGGCCGGGGGACTGAAGCTTTCTTT. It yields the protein CAWSARTQGRGTEAFF.

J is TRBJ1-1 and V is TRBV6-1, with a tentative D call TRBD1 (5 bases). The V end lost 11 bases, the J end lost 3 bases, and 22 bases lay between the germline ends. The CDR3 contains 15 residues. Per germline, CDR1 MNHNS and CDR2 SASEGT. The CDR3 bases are TGTGCCGGGGGGGTAAGGGCAGGAACGTACACTGAAGCTTTCTTT. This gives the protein CAGGVRAGTYTEAFF.

CDR3: CASSGLAGNYNEQFF. In DNA, the CDR3 is TGTGCCAGCAGTGGACTAGCGGGAAATTACAATGAGCAGTTCTTC. The chain combines TRBV2 with TRBJ2-1, with 11 bases identical to TRBD2. Trimming took 4 bases from V and 4 from J; bases not matched to a gene: 3. This CDR3 is built from 15 residues. Germline loops: CDR1 SNHLY, CDR2 FYNNEI.

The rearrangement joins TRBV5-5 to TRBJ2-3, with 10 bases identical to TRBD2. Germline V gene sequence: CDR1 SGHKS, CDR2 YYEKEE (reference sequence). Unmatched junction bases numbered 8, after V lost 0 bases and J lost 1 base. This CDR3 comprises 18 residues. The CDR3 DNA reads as TGTGCCAGCAGCTTGGCCACAGCGGGGGGGCTCCGCACAGATACGCAGTATTTT. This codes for CASSLATAGGLRTDTQYF.

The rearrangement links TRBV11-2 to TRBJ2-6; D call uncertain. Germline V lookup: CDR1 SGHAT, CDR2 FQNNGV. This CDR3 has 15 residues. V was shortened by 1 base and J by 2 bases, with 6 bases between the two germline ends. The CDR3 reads CASSLGKPGANVLTF. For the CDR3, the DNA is TGTGCCAGCAGCTTAGGGAAACCTGGGGCCAACGTCCTGACTTTC.

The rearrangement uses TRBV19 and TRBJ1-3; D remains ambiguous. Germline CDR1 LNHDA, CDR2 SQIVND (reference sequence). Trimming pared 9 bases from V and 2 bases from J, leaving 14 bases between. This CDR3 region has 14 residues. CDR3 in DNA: TGTGCCAGCTCCCCGGGCCAGCCTGGAAACACCATATATTTT. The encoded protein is CASSPGQPGNTIYF.